This T cell receptor beta chain was recovered during a study of blood T cells in healthy people across ages. Then a second PCR, running roughly 7 to 11 cycles, was carried out with a sample-barcoded 5' primer and a J-beta primer mix. In TCRdb, the 5' RACE reads were re-called with MiXCR into one record per CDR3 protein. The sample shows around 1.1 million distinct CDR3 sequences, approximately 38% of them seen only once. This clonotype was seen only a few times. Sequencing input: blood. This clonotype originated in a man younger than 35 in good health.

This chain's CDR3 is CAWMRQGSADTQYF. Written as DNA, the CDR3 is TGTGCCTGGATGAGACAGGGTAGTGCAGATACGCAGTATTTT. The rearrangement links TRBV30 to TRBJ2-3; 7 bases are shared with TRBD1. Looked up from germline, CDR1 is GTSNPN and CDR2 is SVGIG (reference sequence). This CDR3 comprises 14 residues. With 4 bases clipped from V and 4 bases from J, the junction kept 8 bases outside the gene matches.